This paragraph reports one TCR beta chain. The antigen is unknown. This PCR relied on a set of 60 Vbeta primers and 13 Jbeta primers. Generated by immunoSEQ multiplex PCR, the TCRdb table keeps only in-frame clones and is missing some. The table has tens of thousands of clones, more than 75% seen once. Germline CDR1 is LGHNT and CDR2 is FRNRAP. The V gene lost 5 bases and the J gene lost 5 bases, with 12 bases spanning the gap. The CDR3 length is 13 residues. The data were taken from a study of cytomegalovirus exposure and HLA in healthy donors. Findings of the study overall: As a later analysis showed, several of the most significant clusters appeared to be linked to common viral pathogens.

Among the donors, all were healthy bone marrow donors. V usage is TRBV12-5 and J usage is TRBJ2-5, with a possible D match to TRBD1 (5 bases). The sample comprised PBMCs. The source of this sequence is a man aged 18 to 30 in good health and CMV-seronegative. The CDR3: CASGPDTRETQYF. CDR3 nucleotide sequence: TGTGCTAGTGGTCCGGACACTCGGGAGACCCAGTACTTC. Complete variable domain (other parts from reference TRBV12-5 and TRBJ2-5): DARVTQTPRHKVTEMGQEVTMRCQPILGHNTVFWYRQTMMQGLELLAYFRNRAPLDDSGMPKDRFSAEMPDATLATLKIQPSEPRDSAVYFCASGPDTRETQYFGPGTRLLVL.